A single T cell receptor (beta chain) is shown here with its context. Its specific antigen is unknown. No qualities accompany the bases; no much larger clone lies one base away. The donors were healthy, HIV-negative adults who had no recently reported acute infections or vaccinations. Only Caucasian adults living in Nashville, Tennessee, USA were represented among the donors. CD4+ T cells were enriched by magnetic negative selection, after which naive cells were positively selected on CD45RA and the negative fraction was taken as the memory subset. Blood was collected by leukapheresis, and PBMCs were isolated by Ficoll-Histopaque density gradient centrifugation and then cryopreserved in liquid nitrogen vapor phase. Analytical flow cytometry was used to check the purity and quantity of every magnetically sorted T cell population. Genomic DNA was isolated from each sorted fraction and quantified by UV absorbance on a Nanodrop 2000c.

Using the deep immunoSEQ assay, multiplex PCR amplified TCR CDR3 regions from genomic DNA. Extracted genomic DNA from each cell subset was distributed evenly across all wells of several immunoSEQ 96-well plates, and each plate was treated as a replicate. For sorted subsets, approximately 200 ng of genomic DNA, equivalent to 30,000 or so T cell genomes, went into each replicate PCR. Purified libraries were quantified with a Qubit 3.0 fluorometer, sized on a Bioanalyzer 2100, and re-quantified with the KAPA Library Quantification kit. Each immunoSEQ 96-well plate was sequenced on its own single-read 150-cycle Illumina NextSeq 550 flow cell. As for the authors' bioinformatics: Because the immunoSEQ output included only junctional sequences and no quality scores, the filtering could not be the same as the filtering used for full-length reads. Sequences were annotated with PyIR, a Python wrapper for IgBLAST v1.9, using IMGT germline references to assign V/J genes and CDR3. Reads were removed for weak V/J assignments (E-value above 1e-6), missing CDR3, stop codons, out-of-frame junctions, or ambiguous translated residues. V3J clonotypes were defined as sequences sharing an identical inferred V gene, J gene, and CDR3 amino acid sequence. Percentage overlap between repertoires was calculated by dividing the number of shared unique clonotypes by the size of the smaller repertoire. Three approaches were used to assess repertoire richness: RTK rarefaction, the Chao1 estimator, and Recon v2.1 estimates of unobserved clonotypes. For all TCRbeta clonotypes obtained by the gDNA method from a few donors, generation probabilities were computed with OLGA. TCRdb provides this immuneACCESS table in a form limited to in-frame rearrangements. Some clones are lacking; in checked studies, under half of them reflect an unresolved V gene, and why the rest are absent is not known. V and J calls and clone size are those listed in that table; D and trimming were worked out from the DNA. The sample records roughly 640,000 clones, around 72% of which are singletons. Of the sample, roughly 1.7% falls within the top ten clones.

These data come from a study of shared clonotypes between healthy human individuals (TCRdb year 2020). For the wider study: The cohort comprised a couple of women and a few men aged 18 to 49 years. To estimate repertoire size and how much clonotype sharing occurs between individuals, the study deeply sequenced the blood TCR repertoires of five healthy adults. Between about 0.85 and 9.5 billion PBMCs per donor were obtained by leukapheresis. To increase sequencing depth and limit assay-specific biases, different laboratories used diverse techniques to prepare libraries and sequence TCR repertoires. For each donor, CD4 naive and CD4 memory were each run on three plates, CD8 naive on two plates, and CD8 memory on one plate. The full study reports these points: Higher generation probabilities were observed for clonotypes shared by all four sorted-subset donors than for non-shared clonotypes. The small number of donors limited the genetic and exposure-history diversity represented. Rarefaction of sorted-subset datasets indicated incomplete sequencing despite the large sequencing depth. Based on pairwise subsampling, the degree of clonotype sharing among donors was expected to be affected by sequencing depth. Sampling was limited to blood, and TCR repertoires in tissue likely differ from TCR repertoires in blood. Naive subsets generally had larger estimated clonotype richness than memory subsets did. About 5% of naive CD4, 3.5% of naive CD8, about 2.4% of memory CD4, and 0.4% of memory CD8 clonotypes were shared across a few donors.

From the cysteine through the phenylalanine, the CDR3 covers 15 amino acids. The read is trimmed to its CDR3 DNA, 45 bases read in frame from base 1. Taken from the germline V gene, the CDR1 and CDR2 loops are KGHSH and LQKENI. V is shortened by 2 bases, J by 4 bases, and the region joining them spans 14 bases. The sequencing input was memory CD4+ T cells sorted from blood. In the paper's terms, the cell subset or site label means: CD45RA-negative fraction. The sequence links TRBV18 to TRBJ2-5; perhaps TRBD1 is the D gene, with 5 bases matching. This sequence originates from a woman in her twenties or thirties in good health. The CDR3 corresponds to CASSPAGSYRETQYF. The base sequence is TGTGCCAGCTCACCAGCAGGGTCGTACAGAGAGACCCAGTACTTC.